The sequence of this T cell receptor (beta chain) was determined in a study of blood T cell repertoires in COVID-19. Clones were read by immunoSEQ multiplex PCR, and TCRdb kept only the in-frame ones, dropping some. The table lists some 200,000 clones, around nine tenths of them singletons. Germline CDR1 reads SGHDT; CDR2 reads YYEEEE. This CDR3 contains 13 residues. V was pared by 5 bases and J by 4 bases, with 12 bases between. The chain links TRBV5-6 to TRBJ1-2, with D unclear. Sequenced material: peripheral blood. The clonotype originates from a man aged 35-49 years with active or convalescent COVID-19. Here the CDR3 reads CASRRSGIYGYTF. For the CDR3, the DNA is TGTGCCAGCAGACGGTCAGGCATCTATGGCTACACCTTC.